This T cell receptor beta chain was identified during a study of control samples from healthy donors and cancer patients. Germline V lookup: CDR1 SEHNR, CDR2 FQNEAQ (reference sequence). This CDR3 spans 16 amino acids. Trimming cost V 1 base and J 4 bases, with 16 bases left between them. TCRdb keeps only in-frame clones here, not all; method: immunoSEQ multiplex PCR. The data hold around 130,000 clones, with around nine tenths observed a single time. Sequenced sample: blood. This receptor was taken from a man aged 25 to 45 in good health. The chain has TRBV7-9 and TRBJ1-2; the D is unclear. In DNA, the CDR3 is TGTGCCAGCAGCTTAGAATGGACGCGGACCACCTATGGCTACACCTTC. Amino acids: CASSLEWTRTTYGYTF.